This T cell receptor (beta chain) derives from a study of CD8+ T cells in alopecia areata. Notes on the study in general: Lesional scalp displayed greater clonality than normal scalp, most notably in alopecia totalis/universalis. Whether baseline CD8+ expansion is linked to response remains uncertain, given a single nonresponder.

Germline lookup yields CDR1 SGHNT and CDR2 YYREEE (reference sequence). This CDR3 is built from 16 residues. The ends were cut back, 0 bases at V and 2 bases at J, with 14 bases in the middle. This clone was observed a few times. The antigen is unknown. Extracted from the samples, RNA was reverse transcribed into cDNA to serve as the sequencing template. TCRdb's copy holds only in-frame clones and misses some; the assay was immunoSEQ multiplex PCR. The sample holds 250,000 to 300,000 clones, nearly 60% seen once. The treatment here: oral pan-JAK inhibitor, 5-10 mg twice daily. The investigators collected lesional scalp punch biopsies and peripheral blood from alopecia areata patients. The authors sorted CD4+ and CD8+ T cells from PBMCs.

V is TRBV5-4 and J is TRBJ2-5; TRBD2 might be the D (5 bases). The sequenced sample was CD4+ T cells sorted from blood, obtained at week 24, from a patient treated with tofacitinib. This receptor was identified in a human donor with alopecia areata. CDR3 residues: CASSLAYRGIQETQYF. CDR3 coding DNA: TGTGCCAGCAGCTTGGCTTATCGGGGTATACAAGAGACCCAGTACTTC.